This entry lists 26 T cell receptor beta chains sequenced from one sample in a study of chemoradiotherapy in HPV16-positive cancers. Sequencing was performed with immunoSEQ multiplex PCR; in TCRdb, only in-frame clones are kept and a portion is missing. This table holds about a thousand clones, around 70% found once. The sequences come from tumor tissue, collected from a patient who underwent chemoradiotherapy. Source of these receptors: a human donor with HPV-associated anogenital cancer.

The V and J genes are TRBV11-1 and TRBJ1-1, with D possibly TRBD1 on 5 matching bases. This CDR3 has 13 residues. Germline CDR1 SGHAT, CDR2 FQDESV (reference sequence). V gave up 6 bases and J gave up 0 bases, with 8 bases separating them. CDR3 bases: TGTGCCAGCAGGTTACAGGTGAACACTGAAGCTTTCTTT. Translation: CASRLQVNTEAFF.

The sample holds a few counts of this clone. This rearrangement joins TRBV28 to TRBJ2-7; TRBD2 agrees at 14 bases. The J segment lost 4 bases and the V segment lost 5 bases, leaving 1 base of the junction unmatched. Looked up from germline, CDR1 is MDHEN and CDR2 is SYDVKM. The CDR3 extends over 14 amino acids. The CDR3 is CASSGTSGSYEQYF. CDR3 nucleotides: TGTGCCAGCAGTGGGACTAGCGGGAGTTACGAGCAGTACTTC.

The chain carries TRBV6-1 and TRBJ1-4; D not resolved. The V end lost 5 bases, the J end lost 2 bases, and 9 bases lay between the germline ends. CDR1 and CDR2 (germline): MNHNS, SASEGT. The CDR3 totals 14 residues. This CDR3 is CASSFIGTNEKLFF. CDR3 nucleotide sequence: TGTGCCAGCAGTTTTATCGGCACTAATGAAAAACTGTTTTTT.

In its sample, this clone was seen once. The V and J genes are TRBV28 and TRBJ2-1; 9 positions match TRBD1. V was clipped by 7 bases and J by 7 bases; unmatched bases: 14. Germline-derived CDR1 and CDR2 are MDHEN and SYDVKM. The CDR3 covers 16 residues. The CDR3 DNA is TGTGCCAGCACCTCCCCCGGGACAGGGACCCGGAATGAGCAGTTCTTC. Encoded protein: CASTSPGTGTRNEQFF.

V is TRBV9 and J is TRBJ2-3; D ambiguous. Trimming shortened V by 0 bases and J by 2 bases, and 7 bases separated the two germline ends. This CDR3 is 14 amino acids long. The germline V gene has CDR1 SGDLS and CDR2 YYNGEE. The CDR3: CASSVDDLTDTQYF. The CDR3 DNA reads TGTGCCAGCAGCGTAGACGACCTCACAGATACGCAGTATTTT.

The chain recombines TRBV5-5 with TRBJ1-1; D might be TRBD1 (5 bases). Between the trimmed V and J ends, which lost 5 bases and 4 bases, there was a span of 12 bases. The germline V gene has CDR1 SGHKS and CDR2 YYEKEE (reference sequence). This CDR3 comprises 13 residues. CDR3 sequence (DNA): TGTGCCAGCAGGATCCGGGACGGCACTGAAGCTTTCTTT. Encoded protein: CASRIRDGTEAFF.

The chain links TRBV2 to TRBJ1-5; perhaps TRBD1 as D (6 bases). The CDR3 runs to 17 residues. Germline CDR1 reads SNHLY; CDR2 reads FYNNEI. V was trimmed by 5 bases and J by 2 bases, leaving 19 bases between them. The CDR3 DNA reads TGTGCCAGCAGTAAAATTACAGGGAAGAAGGGCAATCAGCCCCAGCATTTT. Translating gives CASSKITGKKGNQPQHF.

This clone appeared once. The chain joins TRBV10-3 to TRBJ1-2; possibly TRBD1 for D (6 bases). The CDR3 sequence is 16 residues long. The V gene lost 2 bases and the J gene lost 4 bases, with 17 bases spanning the gap. Germline lookup yields CDR1 ENHRY and CDR2 SYGVKD. CDR3 bases: TGTGCCATCAGTGAGAGGGTAGGGGGTTCTAGCTATGGCTACACCTTC. As protein: CAISERVGGSSYGYTF.

On this clone itself: Different DNA sequences within this sample yield the same CDR3. V and J are TRBV11-2 and TRBJ1-4; D unclear. The CDR3 totals 15 residues. V lost 4 bases, J lost 5 bases, and 14 bases lay in between. CDR1 and CDR2 from the germline V gene are SGHAT and FQNNGV. The CDR3 loop is CASSYRGGVNEKLFF. The CDR3, as DNA: TGTGCCAGCAGCTACAGAGGTGGTGTAAATGAAAAACTGTTTTTT.

This sequence joins TRBV4-1 and TRBJ2-7, with unresolved D. The CDR3 sequence is 15 residues long. Germline assignment: CDR1 MGHRA and CDR2 YSYEKL. The ends were cut back, 4 bases at V and 3 bases at J, with 16 bases in the middle. In DNA, the CDR3 is TGCGCCAGCAGCCTGACGAACAATGACGGCTACGAGCAGTACTTC. Residues: CASSLTNNDGYEQYF.

V usage is TRBV4-3 and J usage is TRBJ1-5; no reliable D call. V was shortened by 0 bases and J by 6 bases, with 12 bases between the two germline ends. CDR3 length equals 15 residues. The germline CDR1 and CDR2 sequences are LGHNA and YSLEER. CDR3 nucleotide sequence: TGCGCCAGCAGCCAAGATAGGGCAGGCGGTCAGCCCCAGCATTTT. It yields the protein CASSQDRAGGQPQHF.

The genes are TRBV11-3 and TRBJ1-5, with D unclear. V gave up 3 bases and J gave up 7 bases, with 22 bases separating them. The V gene's germline CDR1 is SGHNT and CDR2 YENEEA. The CDR3 contains 17 residues. The CDR3 sequence: CASSLIGPGQRRQPQHF. CDR3 DNA: TGTGCCAGCAGCTTGATAGGGCCTGGGCAGAGGAGGCAGCCCCAGCATTTT.

This clone was seen more than once but under ten times. The rearrangement uses TRBV27 and TRBJ2-7; 8 bases match TRBD1. The CDR3 length is 14 residues. Germline V gene sequence: CDR1 MNHEY, CDR2 SMNVEV (reference sequence). V was pared by 2 bases and J by 3 bases, with 3 bases of the junction left unmatched. CDR3 protein: CASSLQGANYEQYF. CDR3 DNA sequence: TGTGCCAGCAGTTTACAGGGGGCCAACTACGAGCAGTACTTC.

The CDR3 spells CATSRGLAGVYEQYF. DNA for the CDR3: TGTGCCACCAGCAGAGGACTAGCGGGAGTCTACGAGCAGTACTTC. This chain uses TRBV15 with TRBJ2-7, with 12 bases aligning to TRBD2. The V and J ends lost 1 base and 3 bases, in that order; junction bases with no gene match: 1. This CDR3 spans 15 amino acids. Germline CDR1 LNHNV, CDR2 YYDKDF (reference sequence).

The V call is TRBV10-2, the J call TRBJ2-6, with TRBD1 as a possible D gene (5 bases). The germline V gene has CDR1 WSHSY and CDR2 SAAADI. V lost 5 bases to trimming and J lost 5 bases, with 19 bases between them. The CDR3 is 17 residues long. The DNA of the CDR3 is TGCGCCAGCAGTCCCAAGGACACTCAAAGTCGGGCCAACGTCCTGACTTTC. It specifies CASSPKDTQSRANVLTF.

A remark on this clone: The junction and the germline gene differ at one end; a read error may be behind it. J is TRBJ2-7 and V is TRBV5-4; D is unclear. The length of the CDR3 is 13 residues. CDR1 and CDR2 (germline): SGHNT, YYREEE (reference sequence). CDR3 sequence (DNA): TGTACCAGCAGCTTCGAGGACCTTTACGAGCAGTACTTC. Protein product: CTSSFEDLYEQYF.

This chain links TRBV5-1 with TRBJ2-3, with TRBD2 matching over 11 bases. Unmatched junction bases numbered 2, after V lost 0 bases and J lost 2 bases. Per germline, CDR1 SGHRS and CDR2 YFSETQ. The CDR3 sequence is 16 residues long. The CDR3 sequence: CASSLVSGRATDTQYF. CDR3 DNA sequence: TGCGCCAGCAGCTTGGTTAGCGGGAGGGCCACAGATACGCAGTATTTT.

V and J are TRBV10-3 and TRBJ1-1; tentative D call: TRBD1 (6 bases). Germline V gene lookup returns CDR1 ENHRY and CDR2 SYGVKD. The germline V and J ends were trimmed by 4 bases and 7 bases, with 13 bases remaining between them. This CDR3 comprises 13 residues. In nucleotides, the CDR3 is TGTGCCATCAGTGCCGTGAGGGGGGATGAAGCTTTCTTT. Residues: CAISAVRGDEAFF.

This clone was seen a single time. The gene calls are TRBV19 and TRBJ1-5; D gene unclear. Germline values: CDR1 LNHDA, CDR2 SQIVND (reference sequence). This CDR3 has 12 amino acids. Trimming removed 5 bases at V and 9 bases at J, with 11 bases between. The CDR3 bases are TGTGCCAGTAGTGACCCATCCAGGCCCCAGCATTTT. Amino acid sequence: CASSDPSRPQHF. The entire variable domain, with the rest obtained from reference TRBV19 and TRBJ1-5, is as follows: DGGITQSPKYLFRKEGQNVTLSCEQNLNHDAMYWYRQDPGQGLRLIYYSQIVNDFQKGDIAEGYSVSREKKESFPLTVTSAQKNPTAFYLCASSDPSRPQHFGDGTRLSIL.

This chain links TRBV28 with TRBJ1-2; D is unresolved. V shed 2 bases and J shed 7 bases, with 11 bases lying between them. The CDR3 has 13 residues. Germline loops: CDR1 MDHEN, CDR2 SYDVKM. DNA of the CDR3: TGTGCCAGCAGTTTAGAAGGAAGGAGTGGCTACACCTTC. This gives the protein CASSLEGRSGYTF.

The chain carries TRBV27 and TRBJ2-2, with D possibly TRBD2 on 5 matching bases. Looked up from germline, CDR1 is MNHEY and CDR2 is SMNVEV (reference sequence). The length of the CDR3 is 14 residues. V lost 5 bases and J 9 bases, leaving 16 bases between the germline ends. This chain's CDR3 is CASSLGSAPRELFF. DNA for the CDR3: TGTGCCAGCAGTCTGGGTAGCGCCCCCCGGGAGCTGTTTTTT.

V gene TRBV7-8 combines with J gene TRBJ2-7; a weak D match, TRBD1 (6 bases). The DNA end favors TRBJ2-5, so the J call may be wrong. CDR1 is SGHVS and CDR2 is FQNEAQ in the germline V gene. This CDR3 is built from 15 residues. CDR3 loop: CASSLPWDTVETQYF. For the CDR3, the DNA is TGTGCCAGCAGCTTACCCTGGGACACAGTAGAGACCCAGTACTTC.

V gene TRBV4-1 combines with J gene TRBJ2-7; D is undetermined. The germline V and J ends were trimmed by 0 bases and 0 bases, with 24 bases remaining between them. Germline-derived CDR1 and CDR2 are MGHRA and YSYEKL. CDR3 length: 20 residues. The CDR3 DNA sequence: TGCGCCAGCAGCCAAGAGGATTGGGTAGCAGCCGAAAGGAGCTCCTACGAGCAGTACTTC. It is translated as CASSQEDWVAAERSSYEQYF.

The V gene is TRBV7-6, the J gene TRBJ2-4; a weak D match, TRBD2 (5 bases). This CDR3 contains 13 residues. The V end was cut by 5 bases, the J end by 9 bases, with 14 bases between. The germline gives CDR1 SGHVS, CDR2 FNYEAQ. The CDR3 sequence: CASSPSGSGIQYF. The CDR3 bases are TGTGCCAGCAGCCCCTCGGGGTCGGGCATTCAGTACTTC. The whole variable domain, filled in from reference TRBV7-6 and TRBJ2-4, reads GAGVSQSPRYKVTKRGQDVALRCDPISGHVSLYWYRQALGQGPEFLTYFNYEAQQDKSGLPNDRFSAERPEGSISTLTIQRTEQRDSAMYRCASSPSGSGIQYFGAGTRLSVL.

The rearrangement links TRBV2 to TRBJ1-6, with D hard to call. The CDR3 runs to 18 residues. Germline loops: CDR1 SNHLY, CDR2 FYNNEI. The V end lost 3 bases, the J end lost 8 bases, and 23 bases lay between the germline ends. The CDR3, as DNA: TGTGCCAGCAGTGATTGGGCTTTACATTCCCCCGGTGATTCACCCCTCCACTTT. It translates to CASSDWALHSPGDSPLHF.

This clone appeared a single time. Compared with germline, one end of the junction differs, possibly owing to a read error. The V and J genes are TRBV5-1 and TRBJ2-7; 9 bases agree with TRBD1. Germline lookup yields CDR1 SGHRS and CDR2 YFSETQ. The length of the CDR3 is 15 residues. CDR3 sequence: CASSLGGDRVDEQHF. The CDR3 bases are TGCGCCAGCAGCTTGGGGGGGGACAGGGTGGACGAGCAGCACTTC.